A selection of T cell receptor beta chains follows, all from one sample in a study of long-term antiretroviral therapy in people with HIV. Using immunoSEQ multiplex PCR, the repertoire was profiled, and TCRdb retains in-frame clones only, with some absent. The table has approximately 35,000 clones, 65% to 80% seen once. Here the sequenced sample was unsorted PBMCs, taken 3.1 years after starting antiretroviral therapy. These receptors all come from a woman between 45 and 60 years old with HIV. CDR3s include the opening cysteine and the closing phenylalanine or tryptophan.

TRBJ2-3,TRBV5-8,CASSLMTGGTDTQYF
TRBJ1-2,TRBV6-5,CASSPQGAYYGYTF
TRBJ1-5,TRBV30,CAWNGRTNQPQHF
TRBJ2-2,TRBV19,CASTLGRGRTGELFF
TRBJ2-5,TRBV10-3,CAIRGTAQETQYF
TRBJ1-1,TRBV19,CASSYQNTEAFF
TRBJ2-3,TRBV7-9,CASSFGFKRDTQYF
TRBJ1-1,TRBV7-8,CASSSYWPLNTEAFF
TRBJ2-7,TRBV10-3,CAISERGGGSLAFYEQYF
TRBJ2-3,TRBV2,CASRADRQRTDTQYF
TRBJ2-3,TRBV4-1,CASSPGQGWADTQYF
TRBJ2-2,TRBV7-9,CASSNSIEGAFGELFF
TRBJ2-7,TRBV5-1,CASSPQASSYEQYF
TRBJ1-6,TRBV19,CASIGTGVVSLHF
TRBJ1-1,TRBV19,CASSISLTGTEAFF
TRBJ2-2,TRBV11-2,CASSLDGAGGRELFF
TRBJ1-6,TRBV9,CASSVAANNSPLHF
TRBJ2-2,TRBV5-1,CASSLGSAANTGELFF
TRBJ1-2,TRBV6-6,CAIPSGRNPNYGYTF
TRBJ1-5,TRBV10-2,CATLEEQVNQPQHF
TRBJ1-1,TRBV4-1,CASSQKGLNTEAFF
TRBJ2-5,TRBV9,CASSEPRETQYF
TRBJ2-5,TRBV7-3,CASSLGGKETQYF
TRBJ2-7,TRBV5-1,CASSRITSGGYEQYF
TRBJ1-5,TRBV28,CASRDLEPQHF
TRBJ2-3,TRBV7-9,CASSLDLRGGSTDTQYF
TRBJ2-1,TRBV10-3,CAISEGADQFF
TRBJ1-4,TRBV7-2,CASSLGYGGTLEKLFF
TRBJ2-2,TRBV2,CATTDRTYTGELFF
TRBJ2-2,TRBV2,CASSALREDTGELFF
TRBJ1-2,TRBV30,CACHRGDYGYTF